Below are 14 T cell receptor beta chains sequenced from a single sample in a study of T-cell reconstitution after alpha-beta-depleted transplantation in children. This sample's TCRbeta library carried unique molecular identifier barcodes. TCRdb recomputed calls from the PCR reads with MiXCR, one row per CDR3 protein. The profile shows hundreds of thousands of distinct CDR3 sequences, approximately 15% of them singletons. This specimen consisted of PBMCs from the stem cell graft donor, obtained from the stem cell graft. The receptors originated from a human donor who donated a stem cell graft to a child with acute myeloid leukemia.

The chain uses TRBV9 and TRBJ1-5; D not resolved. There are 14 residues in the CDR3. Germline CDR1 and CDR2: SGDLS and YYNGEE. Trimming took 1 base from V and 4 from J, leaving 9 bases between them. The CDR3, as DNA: TGTGCCAGCAGCGTATCAGAAGGGAATCAGCCCCAGCATTTT. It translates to CASSVSEGNQPQHF.

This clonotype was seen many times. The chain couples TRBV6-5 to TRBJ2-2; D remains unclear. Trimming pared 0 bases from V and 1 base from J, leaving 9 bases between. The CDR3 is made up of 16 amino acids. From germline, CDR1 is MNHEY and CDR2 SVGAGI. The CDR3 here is CASSYSIRRNTGELFF. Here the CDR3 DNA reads TGTGCCAGCAGTTACTCAATCCGGAGGAACACCGGGGAGCTGTTTTTT.

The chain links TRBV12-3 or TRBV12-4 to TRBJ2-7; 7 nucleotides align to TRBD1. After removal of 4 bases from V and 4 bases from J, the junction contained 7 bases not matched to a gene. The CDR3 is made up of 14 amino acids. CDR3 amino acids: CASSSGTAIYEQYF. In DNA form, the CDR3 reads TGTGCCAGCAGTTCCGGGACAGCAATTTACGAGCAGTACTTC.

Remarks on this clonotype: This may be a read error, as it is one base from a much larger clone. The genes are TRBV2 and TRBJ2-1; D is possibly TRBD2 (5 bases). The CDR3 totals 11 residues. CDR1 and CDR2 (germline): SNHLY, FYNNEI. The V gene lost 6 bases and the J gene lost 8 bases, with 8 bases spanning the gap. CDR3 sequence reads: CASREGYEQFF. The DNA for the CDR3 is TGTGCCAGCAGAGAGGGATATGAGCAGTTCTTC.

The CDR3 DNA follows: TGTGCCAGCAGTAGACAGGGTAACAATCAGCCCCAGCATTTT. Translated: CASSRQGNNQPQHF. The rearrangement joins TRBV12-3 or TRBV12-4 to TRBJ1-5; TRBD1 matches 7 bases. The length of the CDR3 is 14 residues. The ends lost 5 bases at V and 3 bases at J; junction bases unmatched: 4.

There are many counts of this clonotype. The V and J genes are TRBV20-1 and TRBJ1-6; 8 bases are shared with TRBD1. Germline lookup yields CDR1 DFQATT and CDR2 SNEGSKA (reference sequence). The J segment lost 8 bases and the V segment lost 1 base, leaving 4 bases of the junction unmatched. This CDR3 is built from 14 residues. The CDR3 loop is CSARVRTGHSPLHF. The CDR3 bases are TGCAGTGCTAGAGTGCGGACAGGGCATTCACCCCTCCACTTT.

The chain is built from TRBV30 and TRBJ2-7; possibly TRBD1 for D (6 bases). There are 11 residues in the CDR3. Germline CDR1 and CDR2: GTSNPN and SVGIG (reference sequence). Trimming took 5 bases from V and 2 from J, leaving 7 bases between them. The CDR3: CAWSGAYEQYF. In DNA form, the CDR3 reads TGTGCCTGGTCAGGGGCCTACGAGCAGTACTTC.

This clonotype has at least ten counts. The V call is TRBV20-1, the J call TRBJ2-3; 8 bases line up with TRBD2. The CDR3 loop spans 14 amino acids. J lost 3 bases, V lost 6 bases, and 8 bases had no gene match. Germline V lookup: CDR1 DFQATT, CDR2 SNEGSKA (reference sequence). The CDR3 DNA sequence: TGCAGTGCAGGTGGGACTAGTATAACAGATACGCAGTATTTT. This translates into CSAGGTSITDTQYF.

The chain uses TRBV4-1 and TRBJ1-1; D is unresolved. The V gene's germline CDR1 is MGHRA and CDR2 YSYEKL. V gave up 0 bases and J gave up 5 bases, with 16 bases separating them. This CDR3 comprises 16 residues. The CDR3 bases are TGCGCCAGCAGCCAAGATGATGCGGCGGCGAGGACTGAAGCTTTCTTT. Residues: CASSQDDAAARTEAFF.

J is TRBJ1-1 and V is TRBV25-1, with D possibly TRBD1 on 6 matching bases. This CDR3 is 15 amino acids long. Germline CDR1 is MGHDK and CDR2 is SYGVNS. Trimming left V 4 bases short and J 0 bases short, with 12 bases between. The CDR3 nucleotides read TGTGCCAGCAGTGCAGACAGGATAATGAACACTGAAGCTTTCTTT. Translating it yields CASSADRIMNTEAFF.

The CDR3 loop reads CASSQWGNTEAFF. CDR3 DNA: TGCGCCAGCAGCCAATGGGGGAACACTGAAGCTTTCTTT. This chain uses TRBV4-1 with TRBJ1-1; D gene unclear. CDR1 is MGHRA, CDR2 YSYEKL, per germline. The ends were cut back, 2 bases at V and 1 base at J, with 5 bases in the middle. The CDR3 spans 13 residues.

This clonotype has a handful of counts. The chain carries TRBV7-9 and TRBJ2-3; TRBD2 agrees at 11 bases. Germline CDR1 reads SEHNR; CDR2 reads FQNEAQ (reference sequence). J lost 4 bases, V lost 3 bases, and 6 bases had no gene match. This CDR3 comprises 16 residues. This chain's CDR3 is CASSFGTSGPPDTQYF. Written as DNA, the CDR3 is TGTGCCAGCAGCTTCGGGACTAGCGGTCCCCCAGATACGCAGTATTTT.

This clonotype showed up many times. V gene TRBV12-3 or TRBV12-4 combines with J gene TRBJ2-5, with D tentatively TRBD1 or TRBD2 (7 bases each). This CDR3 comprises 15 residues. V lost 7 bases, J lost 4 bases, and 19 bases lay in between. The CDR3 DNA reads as TGTGCCAGCAACAGGGAGGGGGCGGGTAGAGAGACCCAGTACTTC. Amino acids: CASNREGAGRETQYF.

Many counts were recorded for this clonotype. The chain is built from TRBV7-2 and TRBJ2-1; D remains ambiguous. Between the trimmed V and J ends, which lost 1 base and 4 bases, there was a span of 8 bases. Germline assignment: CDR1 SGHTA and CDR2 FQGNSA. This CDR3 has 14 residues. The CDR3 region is CASSLVDQYNEQFF. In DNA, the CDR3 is TGTGCCAGCAGCTTAGTAGACCAGTACAATGAGCAGTTCTTC.